A single T cell receptor beta chain is shown here with its context. The antigen remains unidentified. The sample belongs to a study of healthy donors' naive CD4 and CD8 T cells. Whole-study results and caveats: About 13% of CD4/CD8 propensity variance appeared explained by V, J and CDR3 charge.

TCR libraries were built from 450 to 650 ng of total RNA by linear amplification. Original data processing: Sequencing covered 70,000 to 95,000 rearranged alpha-chain transcripts across a few healthy donors. Each CDR3 protein gets one entry after TCRdb re-called the reads with MiXCR. These V and J calls derive from TCRdb rather than the authors' analysis. The table lists roughly 200,000 distinct CDR3 sequences, over 60% of them singletons. Naive CD4+ cells were sorted as CD4+CD8-CD45RO-CD45RA+; naive CD8+ as CD8+CD4-CD45RA+CD27bright. With V trimmed by 8 bases and J by 3 bases, 17 bases remained unmatched. CDR3 length: 18 residues. CDR1 is LGHNA, CDR2 YNFKEQ, per germline.

Sequencing was performed on naive CD4+ and CD8+ T cells sorted from blood, pooled from several donors. V usage is TRBV4-2 and J usage is TRBJ2-1; 9 nucleotides agree with TRBD1. The TCR originated in a pool of human donors in good health; the sample pools cells from several healthy donors. The CDR3 bases are TGTGCCAGCGCACCGGGACAGGGAATTTCTCGCATCTACAATGAGCAGTTCTTC. Translation: CASAPGQGISRIYNEQFF.